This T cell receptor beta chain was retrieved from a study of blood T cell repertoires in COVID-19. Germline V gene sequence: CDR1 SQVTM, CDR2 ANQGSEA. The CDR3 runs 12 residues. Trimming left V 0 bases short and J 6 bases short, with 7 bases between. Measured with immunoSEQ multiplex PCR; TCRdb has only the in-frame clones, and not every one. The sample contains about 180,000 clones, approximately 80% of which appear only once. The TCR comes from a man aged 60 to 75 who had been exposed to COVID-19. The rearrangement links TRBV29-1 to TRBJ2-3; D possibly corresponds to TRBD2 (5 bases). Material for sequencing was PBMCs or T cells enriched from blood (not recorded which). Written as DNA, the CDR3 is TGCAGCGTTGAAGATCCGGGGGATACGCAGTATTTT. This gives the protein CSVEDPGDTQYF.